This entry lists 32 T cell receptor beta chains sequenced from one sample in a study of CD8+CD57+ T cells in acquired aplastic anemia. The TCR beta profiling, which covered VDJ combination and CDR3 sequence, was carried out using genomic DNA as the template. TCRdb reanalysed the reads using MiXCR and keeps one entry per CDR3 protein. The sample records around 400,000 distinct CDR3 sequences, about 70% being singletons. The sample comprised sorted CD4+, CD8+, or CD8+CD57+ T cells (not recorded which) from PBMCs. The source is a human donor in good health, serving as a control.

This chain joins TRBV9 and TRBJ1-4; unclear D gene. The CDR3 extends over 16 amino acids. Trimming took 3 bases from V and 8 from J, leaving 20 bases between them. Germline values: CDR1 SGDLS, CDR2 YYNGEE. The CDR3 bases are TGTGCCAGCAGCGAGCGGAGGATCTACGAACAGGAAAAACTGTTTTTT. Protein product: CASSERRIYEQEKLFF. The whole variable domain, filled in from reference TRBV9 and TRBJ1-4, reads DSGVTQTPKHLITATGQRVTLRCSPRSGDLSVYWYQQSLDQGLQFLIQYYNGEERAKGNILERFSAQQFPDLHSELNLSSLELGDSALYFCASSERRIYEQEKLFFGSGTQLSVL.

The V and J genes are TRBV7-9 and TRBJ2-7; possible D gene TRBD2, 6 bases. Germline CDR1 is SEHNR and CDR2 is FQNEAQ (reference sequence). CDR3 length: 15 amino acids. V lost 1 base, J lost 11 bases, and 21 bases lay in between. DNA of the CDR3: TGTGCCAGCAGCTTAGGACGGACGGGGAGGAAAGAAGAGTACTTC. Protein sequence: CASSLGRTGRKEEYF.

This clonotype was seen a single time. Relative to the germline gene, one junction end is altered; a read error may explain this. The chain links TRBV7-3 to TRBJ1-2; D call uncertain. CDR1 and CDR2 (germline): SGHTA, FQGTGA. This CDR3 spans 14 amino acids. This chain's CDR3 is CASSLTAHTQCFSF. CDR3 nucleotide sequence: TGTGCCAGCAGCTTAACGGCACATACGCAGTGTTTCAGCTTC.

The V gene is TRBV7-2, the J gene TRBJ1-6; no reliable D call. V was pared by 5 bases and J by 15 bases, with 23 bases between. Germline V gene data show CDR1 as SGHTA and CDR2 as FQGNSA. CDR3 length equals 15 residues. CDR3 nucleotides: TGTGCCAGCAGCACCGCTCTGGGCGATAAGTACCTCCTCCACTTT. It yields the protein CASSTALGDKYLLHF.

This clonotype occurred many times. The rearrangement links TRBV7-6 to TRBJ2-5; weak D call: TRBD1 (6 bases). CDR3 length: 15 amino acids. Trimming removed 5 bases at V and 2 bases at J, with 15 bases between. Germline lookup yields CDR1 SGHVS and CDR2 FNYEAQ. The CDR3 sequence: CASSLDGQQQETQYF. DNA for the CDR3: TGTGCCAGCAGCCTAGACGGACAGCAGCAAGAGACCCAGTACTTC.

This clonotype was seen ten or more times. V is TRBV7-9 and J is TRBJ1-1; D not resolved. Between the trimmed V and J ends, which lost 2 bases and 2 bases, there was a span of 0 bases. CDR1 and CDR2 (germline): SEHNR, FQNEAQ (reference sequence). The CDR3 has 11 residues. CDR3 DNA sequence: TGTGCCAGCAGCTTAAACACTGAAGCTTTCTTT. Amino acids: CASSLNTEAFF. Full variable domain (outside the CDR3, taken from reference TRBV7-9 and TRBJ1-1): DTGVSQNPRHKITKRGQNVTFRCDPISEHNRLYWYRQTLGQGPEFLTYFQNEAQLEKSRLLSDRFSAERPKGSFSTLEIQRTEQGDSAMYLCASSLNTEAFFGQGTRLTVV.

The CDR3 sequence: CASSPGLAGGGTDTQYF. CDR3 sequence (DNA): TGTGCCAGCAGCCCGGGACTAGCGGGGGGAGGCACAGATACGCAGTATTTT. The rearrangement links TRBV11-2 to TRBJ2-3, with TRBD2 identical over 15 bases. In germline, CDR1 is SGHAT, CDR2 FQNNGV. CDR3 length: 17 residues. V shed 5 bases, J shed 1 base, and the junction held 4 bases outside the gene matches. Full variable domain (rest looked up from reference TRBV11-2 and TRBJ2-3): EAGVAQSPRYKIIEKRQSVAFWCNPISGHATLYWYQQILGQGPKLLIQFQNNGVVDDSQLPKDRFSAERLKGVDSTLKIQPAKLEDSAVYLCASSPGLAGGGTDTQYFGPGTRLTVL.

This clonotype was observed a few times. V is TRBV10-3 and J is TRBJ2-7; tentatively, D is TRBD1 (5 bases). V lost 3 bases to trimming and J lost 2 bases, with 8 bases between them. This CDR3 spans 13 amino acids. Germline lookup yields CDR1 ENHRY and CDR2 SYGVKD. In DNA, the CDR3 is TGTGCCATCAGTGAAGGGGTAGCCTACGAGCAGTACGTC. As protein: CAISEGVAYEQYV.

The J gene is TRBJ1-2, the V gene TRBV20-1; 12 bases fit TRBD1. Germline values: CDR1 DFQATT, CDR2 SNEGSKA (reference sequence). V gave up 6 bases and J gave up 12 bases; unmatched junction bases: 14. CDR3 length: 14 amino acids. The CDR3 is CSAQEGTGGFGNTF. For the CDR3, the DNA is TGCAGTGCCCAGGAGGGGACAGGGGGCTTTGGAAACACCTTC.

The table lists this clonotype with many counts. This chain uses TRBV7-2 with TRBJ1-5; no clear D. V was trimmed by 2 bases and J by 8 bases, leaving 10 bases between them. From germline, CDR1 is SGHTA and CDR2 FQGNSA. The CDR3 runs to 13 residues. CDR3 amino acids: CASSLKDGKPQHF. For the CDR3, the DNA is TGTGCCAGCAGCTTAAAGGACGGGAAGCCCCAGCATTTT.

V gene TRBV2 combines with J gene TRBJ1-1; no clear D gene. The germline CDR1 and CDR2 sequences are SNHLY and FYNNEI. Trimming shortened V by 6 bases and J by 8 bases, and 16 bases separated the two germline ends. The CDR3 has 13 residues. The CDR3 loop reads CASRLDPTDEAFF. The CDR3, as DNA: TGTGCCAGCAGACTGGACCCGACCGACGAAGCTTTCTTT.

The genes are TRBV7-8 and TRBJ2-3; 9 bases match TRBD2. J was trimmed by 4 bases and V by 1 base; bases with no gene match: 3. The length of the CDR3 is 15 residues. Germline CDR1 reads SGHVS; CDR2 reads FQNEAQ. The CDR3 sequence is CASSLVGGGADTQYF. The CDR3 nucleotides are TGTGCCAGCAGCTTAGTTGGCGGGGGGGCAGATACGCAGTATTTT.

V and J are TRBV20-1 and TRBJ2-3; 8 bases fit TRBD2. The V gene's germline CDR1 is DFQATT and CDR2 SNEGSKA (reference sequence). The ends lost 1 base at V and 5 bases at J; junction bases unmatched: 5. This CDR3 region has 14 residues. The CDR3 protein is CSARAGGPGDTQYF. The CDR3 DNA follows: TGCAGTGCTAGAGCGGGGGGGCCCGGAGATACGCAGTATTTT.

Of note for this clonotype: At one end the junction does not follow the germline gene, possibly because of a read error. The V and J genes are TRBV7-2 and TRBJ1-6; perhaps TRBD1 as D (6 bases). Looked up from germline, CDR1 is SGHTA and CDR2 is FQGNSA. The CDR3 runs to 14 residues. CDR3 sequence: CASSVQGQDTPPHF. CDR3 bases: TGTGCCAGCAGCGTACAGGGTCAGGATACACCCCCCCACTTT.

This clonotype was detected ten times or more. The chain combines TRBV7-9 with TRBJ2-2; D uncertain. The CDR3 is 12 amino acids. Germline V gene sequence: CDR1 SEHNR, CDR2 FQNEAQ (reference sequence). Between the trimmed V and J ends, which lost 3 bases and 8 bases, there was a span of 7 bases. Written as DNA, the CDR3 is TGTGCCAGCAGCTTTGTTACGGGGGAGCTGTTTTTT. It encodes CASSFVTGELFF. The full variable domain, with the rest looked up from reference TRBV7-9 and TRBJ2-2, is DTGVSQNPRHKITKRGQNVTFRCDPISEHNRLYWYRQTLGQGPEFLTYFQNEAQLEKSRLLSDRFSAERPKGSFSTLEIQRTEQGDSAMYLCASSFVTGELFFGEGSRLTVL.

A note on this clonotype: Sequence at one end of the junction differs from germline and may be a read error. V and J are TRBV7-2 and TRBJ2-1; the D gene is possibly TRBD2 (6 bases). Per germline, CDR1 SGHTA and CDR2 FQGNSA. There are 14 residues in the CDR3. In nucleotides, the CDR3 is TGTGCCAGCAGCGCAGAGACGGAGGGCACTGAGGAGTTCTTC. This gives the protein CASSAETEGTEEFF.

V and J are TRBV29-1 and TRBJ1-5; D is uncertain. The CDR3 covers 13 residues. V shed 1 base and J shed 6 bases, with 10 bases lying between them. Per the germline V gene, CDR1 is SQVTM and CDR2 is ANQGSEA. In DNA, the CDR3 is TGCAGCGTTGAAGTGGGGTCAGGTCAGCCCCAGCATTTT. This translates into CSVEVGSGQPQHF. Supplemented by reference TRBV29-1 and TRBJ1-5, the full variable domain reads SAVISQKPSRDICQRGTSLTIQCQVDSQVTMMFWYRQQPGQSLTLIATANQGSEATYESGFVIDKFPISRPNLTFSTLTVSNMSPEDSSIYLCSVEVGSGQPQHFGDGTRLSIL.

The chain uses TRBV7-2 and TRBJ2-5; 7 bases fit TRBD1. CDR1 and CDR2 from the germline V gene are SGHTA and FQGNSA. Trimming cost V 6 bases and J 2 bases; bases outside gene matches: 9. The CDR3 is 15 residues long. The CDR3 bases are TGTGCCAGCAGACAGGACAGGCTAACACAAGAGACCCAGTACTTC. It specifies CASRQDRLTQETQYF.

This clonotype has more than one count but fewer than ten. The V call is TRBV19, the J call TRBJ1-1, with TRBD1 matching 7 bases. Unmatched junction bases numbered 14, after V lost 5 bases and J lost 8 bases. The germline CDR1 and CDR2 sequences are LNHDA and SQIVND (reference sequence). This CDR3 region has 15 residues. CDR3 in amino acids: CASSVITGQPLEAFF. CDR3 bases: TGTGCCAGTAGTGTTATTACGGGACAGCCTCTAGAAGCTTTCTTT.

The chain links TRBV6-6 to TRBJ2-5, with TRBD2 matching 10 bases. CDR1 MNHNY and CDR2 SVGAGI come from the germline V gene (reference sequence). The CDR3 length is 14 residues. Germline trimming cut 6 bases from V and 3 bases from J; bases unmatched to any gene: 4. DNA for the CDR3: TGTGCCAGCAGCCTACTAGCGGGGAAAGAGACCCAGTACTTC. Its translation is CASSLLAGKETQYF.

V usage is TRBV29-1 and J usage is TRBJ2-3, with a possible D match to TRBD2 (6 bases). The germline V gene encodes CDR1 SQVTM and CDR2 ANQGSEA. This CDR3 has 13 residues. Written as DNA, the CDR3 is TGCAGTGTTAACGGCCTCGGGGGAGATACGCAGTATTTT. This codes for CSVNGLGGDTQYF.

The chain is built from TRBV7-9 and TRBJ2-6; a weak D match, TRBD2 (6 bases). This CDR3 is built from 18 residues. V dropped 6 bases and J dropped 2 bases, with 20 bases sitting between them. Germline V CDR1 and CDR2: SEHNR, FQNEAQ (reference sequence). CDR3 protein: CASSVREKRRAGANVLTF. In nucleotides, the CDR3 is TGTGCCAGCAGTGTGAGGGAAAAGAGGAGGGCTGGGGCCAACGTCCTGACTTTC.

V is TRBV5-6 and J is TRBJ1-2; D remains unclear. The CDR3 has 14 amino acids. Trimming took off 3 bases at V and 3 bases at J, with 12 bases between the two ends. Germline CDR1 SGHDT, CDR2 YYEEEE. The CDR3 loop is CASSSTPADYGYTF. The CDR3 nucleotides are TGTGCCAGCAGCTCAACCCCAGCGGACTATGGCTACACCTTC. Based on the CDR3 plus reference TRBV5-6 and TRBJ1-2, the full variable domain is DAGVTQSPTHLIKTRGQQVTLRCSPKSGHDTVSWYQQALGQGPQFIFQYYEEEERQRGNFPDRFSGHQFPNYSSELNVNALLLGDSALYLCASSSTPADYGYTFGSGTRLTVV.

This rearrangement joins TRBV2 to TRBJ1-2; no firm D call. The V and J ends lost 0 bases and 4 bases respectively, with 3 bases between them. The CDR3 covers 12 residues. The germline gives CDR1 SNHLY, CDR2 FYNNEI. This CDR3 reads CASSEASYGYTF. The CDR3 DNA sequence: TGTGCCAGCAGTGAAGCCAGCTATGGCTACACCTTC.

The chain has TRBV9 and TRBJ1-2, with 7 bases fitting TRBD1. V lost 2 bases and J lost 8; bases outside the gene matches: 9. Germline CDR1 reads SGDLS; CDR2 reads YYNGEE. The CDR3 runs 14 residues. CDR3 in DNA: TGTGCCAGCAGCGTTGGGACAGTTTATGCCGGCTACACCTTC. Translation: CASSVGTVYAGYTF.

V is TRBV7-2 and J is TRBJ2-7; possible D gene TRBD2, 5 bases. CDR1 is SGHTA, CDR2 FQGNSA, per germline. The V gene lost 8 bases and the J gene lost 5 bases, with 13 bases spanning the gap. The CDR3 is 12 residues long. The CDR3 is CASCPPGDEQYF. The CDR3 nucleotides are TGTGCCAGCTGTCCCCCCGGGGACGAGCAGTACTTC.

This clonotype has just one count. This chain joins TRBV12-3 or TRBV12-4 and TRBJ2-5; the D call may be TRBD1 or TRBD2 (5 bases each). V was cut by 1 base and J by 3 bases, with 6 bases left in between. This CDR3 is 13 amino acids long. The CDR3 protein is CASSLGGKETQYF. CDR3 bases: TGTGCCAGCAGTTTAGGGGGGAAAGAGACCCAGTACTTC.

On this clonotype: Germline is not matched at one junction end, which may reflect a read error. The CDR3 spells CASSPGTGVSAPAF. The CDR3 DNA is TGTGCCAGCAGCCCTGGGACAGGGGTATCAGCCCCAGCATTC. The chain has TRBV7-9 and TRBJ2-7; 10 nucleotides line up with TRBD1. CDR3 size: 14 residues. Germline V gives CDR1 SEHNR, CDR2 FQNEAQ (reference sequence). Combining the CDR3 with reference TRBV7-9 and TRBJ2-7 gives the whole variable domain DTGVSQNPRHKITKRGQNVTFRCDPISEHNRLYWYRQTLGQGPEFLTYFQNEAQLEKSRLLSDRFSAERPKGSFSTLEIQRTEQGDSAMYLCASSPGTGVSAPAFGPGTRLTVT.

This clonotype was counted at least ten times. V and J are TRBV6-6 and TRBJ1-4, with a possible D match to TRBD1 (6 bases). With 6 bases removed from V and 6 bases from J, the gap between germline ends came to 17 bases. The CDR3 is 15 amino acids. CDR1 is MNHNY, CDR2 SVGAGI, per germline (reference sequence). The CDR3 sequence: CASSRGAGVDEKLFF. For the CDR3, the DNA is TGTGCCAGCAGCCGCGGGGCAGGGGTGGATGAAAAACTGTTTTTT.

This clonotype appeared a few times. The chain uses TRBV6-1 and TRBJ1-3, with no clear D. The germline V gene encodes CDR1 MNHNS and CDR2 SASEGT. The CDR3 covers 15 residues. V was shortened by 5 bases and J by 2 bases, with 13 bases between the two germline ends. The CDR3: CASSREGTAGNTIYF. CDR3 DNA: TGTGCCAGCAGTCGGGAGGGAACTGCTGGAAACACCATATATTTT.

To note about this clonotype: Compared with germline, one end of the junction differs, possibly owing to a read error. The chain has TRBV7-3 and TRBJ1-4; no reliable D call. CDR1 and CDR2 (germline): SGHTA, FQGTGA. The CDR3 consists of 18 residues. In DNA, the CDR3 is TGCGCCAGCAGCCAAGACGTCTCTAGAAACACGGTTAATGAAAAACTGTTTTTT. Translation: CASSQDVSRNTVNEKLFF.

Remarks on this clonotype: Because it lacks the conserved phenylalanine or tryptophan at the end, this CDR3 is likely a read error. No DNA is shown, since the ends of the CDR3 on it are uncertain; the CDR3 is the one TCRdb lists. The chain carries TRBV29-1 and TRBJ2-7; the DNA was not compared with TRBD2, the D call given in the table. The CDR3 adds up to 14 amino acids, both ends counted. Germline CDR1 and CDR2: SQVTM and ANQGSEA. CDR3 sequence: CSVVRTDYGYTFGS.